This T cell receptor beta chain was found in a study of Graves' ophthalmopathy and Graves' hyperthyroidism. The CDR3 contains 16 residues. Trimming at V came to 2 bases and at J to 7 bases, leaving 7 bases not matched to a gene. CDR1 is LNHNV, CDR2 YYDKDF, per germline (reference sequence). Amplification of the TCR beta CDR3 regions used RNA transcripts (as template). The library came from an HTBI-primed first-round RT-PCR and a second-round multiplex PCR. Each CDR3 protein gets one entry after TCRdb re-called the multiplex PCR reads with MiXCR. The table lists about 220,000 distinct CDR3 sequences, roughly 21% of them singletons, with around 45% in the top ten. Ten or more counts support this clonotype. The antigen remains unidentified. Disease in donors with ophthalmopathy had moderate-to-severe activity, CAS ≥3, NOSPECS ≥4 and under 3 months' duration. Certain patients were not enrolled. These were patients with other autoimmune diseases, uncontrolled infections, pregnancy or lactation.

Study-wide findings and caveats: Most expanded thyroid clonotypes above 0.001 frequency also appeared in blood.

Sample: peripheral blood. The rearrangement links TRBV15 to TRBJ1-5, with 11 bases fitting TRBD1. The TCR sequence derives from a woman in her forties or fifties with Graves' ophthalmopathy. CDR3: CATSRRGTGGDQPQHF. The CDR3 nucleotides read TGTGCCACCAGCAGACGTGGGACAGGGGGAGACCAGCCCCAGCATTTT.